The present T cell receptor (beta chain) was sequenced within a study of blood T cell repertoires in COVID-19 (dated by TCRdb to 2020 to 2022). Study-level background: The collaborator samples originated in the United States, Italy and Spain and spanned the acute and convalescent phases of COVID-19. Samples came from the ongoing ImmuneRACE study (first 160 participants) plus 1,254 subjects from 6 global collaborators. Nearly every sample came with metadata listing a de-identified subject ID, COVID-19 status, age in years and sex. The repertoires were made available in a free public database intended to serve as a resource for research on the immune response to SARS-CoV-2. The prospective study material was composed of cDNA or gDNA derived from T cells, B-cell-depleted T cells, or PBMCs. Where available, HLA class I and class II types were taken from metadata supplied by the sample provider and were not determined by assay-based typing. The dataset comprised deeply sampled blood TCRbeta repertoires from subjects exposed to, actively infected with, or recovered from COVID-19.

The study at large found these results: The amount of clinical and demographic metadata varied by source and participant and was provided uncurated.

This clone showed up just once. Its antigen has not been determined. No base quality information exists; no much larger clone differs at one position. The immunoSEQ Assay, a bias-controlled multiplex PCR, was used to amplify TCRbeta CDR3 regions from genomic DNA. The authors' analysis ran thus. Within the assay, amplification of reference gene primers was used to estimate how many nucleated cells each sample contained. To quantify the absolute abundance of each unique TCRbeta CDR3 rearrangement, sequence reads were collapsed and filtered. For each sample, productive Simpson clonality was calculated as the square root of Simpson's diversity index across productive rearrangements. TCRdb stores this immuneACCESS table with in-frame sequences only. Part of the clones is absent; in the studies checked, under half of the shortfall reflects unresolved V genes, and no reason is known for the rest. The V and J calls and the clone size are those of that table, but D and trimming were determined from the DNA. The sample includes under 150,000 clones, with more than 75% observed a single time. The top ten clones comprise about 3.5% of the sample.

The collaborating institutions used their own protocols to collect whole blood in K2EDTA tubes. For TCRbeta analysis, collaborators shipped samples in one of three forms: frozen whole blood, isolated PBMCs, or DNA extracted from either of those sample types. Including the terminal cysteine and phenylalanine, the CDR3 comprises 13 residues. Of all the DNA, just the CDR3 is kept, 39 bases in frame from base 1. CDR1 and CDR2 (MNHEY, SVGAGI) derive from the germline V gene. V is shortened by 6 bases, J by 9 bases, and the region joining them spans 15 bases. Sequencing input: peripheral blood. This TCR came from a man in his fifties with active COVID-19. The V and J genes are TRBV6-5 and TRBJ1-5, with the D gene not clear enough to name. The CDR3 in this case is CASSTPGAGPQHF. In nucleotide form, the sequence is TGTGCCAGCAGCACCCCTGGAGCTGGGCCCCAGCATTTT.